This entry lists 10 T cell receptor beta chains sequenced from one sample in a study of T cell responses to AZD1222 COVID-19 vaccine. Sequencing used immunoSEQ multiplex PCR; TCRdb keeps in-frame clones, though not all of them. The data show around 200,000 clones, 90% to 95% seen once. Sample: peripheral blood, taken 28 days after the second AZD1222 dose. The source is an adult who received the AZD1222 COVID-19 vaccine.

This rearrangement joins TRBV6-2 or TRBV6-3 to TRBJ2-7, with D maybe TRBD2 (5 bases). Trimming shortened V by 2 bases and J by 0 bases, and 8 bases separated the two germline ends. CDR1 and CDR2 (germline): MNHEY, SVGEGT. The CDR3 consists of 14 residues. The CDR3 region is CASSYGRTSYEQYF. The CDR3 DNA follows: TGTGCCAGCAGTTACGGGAGAACCTCCTACGAGCAGTACTTC.

V gene TRBV7-2 combines with J gene TRBJ2-5; D could derive from TRBD1 or TRBD2 (5 bases each). CDR1 is SGHTA and CDR2 is FQGNSA in the germline V gene. The CDR3 is made up of 15 amino acids. Trimming cost V 1 base and J 5 bases, with 14 bases left between them. For the CDR3, the DNA is TGTGCCAGCAGCTTAGTGAGTTCCTGGGGGGAGACCCAGTACTTC. Protein product: CASSLVSSWGETQYF.

The rearrangement links TRBV6-5 to TRBJ1-2; D perhaps matches TRBD1 (6 bases). Germline V CDR1 and CDR2: MNHEY, SVGAGI. Trimming took off 4 bases at V and 6 bases at J, with 9 bases between the two ends. CDR3 length: 12 residues. The CDR3 DNA is TGTGCCAGCAGTTGGGGGCAAGATGGCTACACCTTC. Translation gives CASSWGQDGYTF.

The rearrangement links TRBV28 to TRBJ2-1; weak D call: TRBD2 (5 bases). Per germline, CDR1 MDHEN and CDR2 SYDVKM. Trimming cost V 2 bases and J 7 bases, with 12 bases left between them. This CDR3 has 14 residues. The CDR3 protein is CASSLGLATNEQFF. CDR3 coding DNA: TGTGCCAGCAGTTTAGGGCTAGCCACGAATGAGCAGTTCTTC.

This clone was counted a single time. The chain uses TRBV7-3 and TRBJ2-3; 7 nucleotides agree with TRBD1. The germline V gene encodes CDR1 SGHTA and CDR2 FQGTGA. Trimming at V came to 4 bases and at J to 4 bases, leaving 5 bases not matched to a gene. The CDR3 is 14 residues long. DNA for the CDR3: TGTGCCAGCAGCTCGACAGGGAGCGCAGATACGCAGTATTTT. It specifies CASSSTGSADTQYF.

J is TRBJ2-3 and V is TRBV19; the D is unclear. The germline V gene encodes CDR1 LNHDA and CDR2 SQIVND (reference sequence). With 5 bases removed from V and 4 bases from J, the gap between germline ends came to 10 bases. The CDR3 extends over 13 amino acids. In DNA, the CDR3 is TGTGCCAGTAGTCTCGCTAGGCCAGATACGCAGTATTTT. Its protein is CASSLARPDTQYF.

The CDR3 sequence: CASSPMGVSSYNEQFF. The CDR3 bases are TGCGCCAGCAGCCCGATGGGGGTAAGCTCCTACAATGAGCAGTTCTTC. The chain has TRBV4-3 and TRBJ2-1; the D gene could be TRBD1 or TRBD2 (5 bases each). The V end was cut by 4 bases, the J end by 0 bases, with 13 bases between. The V gene's germline CDR1 is LGHNA and CDR2 YSLEER. The CDR3 has 16 residues.

The sample holds a few counts of this clone. V and J are TRBV6-2 or TRBV6-3 and TRBJ1-1; 8 bases are a match to TRBD1. Trimming removed 4 bases from V and 2 bases from J; junction bases left unmatched: 12. CDR3 size: 17 residues. The germline V gene has CDR1 MNHEY and CDR2 SVGEGT. The CDR3 sequence is CASSSLDRVGRNTEAFF. CDR3 DNA sequence: TGTGCCAGCAGTTCCCTGGACAGGGTTGGGAGAAACACTGAAGCTTTCTTT.

V gene TRBV7-9 combines with J gene TRBJ2-7; the match to TRBD2 covers 11 bases. This CDR3 has 15 amino acids. Germline values: CDR1 SEHNR, CDR2 FQNEAQ (reference sequence). V shed 4 bases, J shed 3 bases, and the junction held 5 bases outside the gene matches. CDR3 nucleotides: TGTGCCAGCAGCTACGGGACTAGCGGCCTCTACGAGCAGTACTTC. The encoded protein is CASSYGTSGLYEQYF.

The chain carries TRBV7-8 and TRBJ1-1; D uncertain. This CDR3 is built from 12 residues. Germline V CDR1 and CDR2: SGHVS, FQNEAQ. Trimming cost V 5 bases and J 8 bases, with 12 bases left between them. As DNA, the CDR3 is TGTGCCAGCAGCCCCCCCCGCTTGGAAGCTTTCTTT. Protein product: CASSPPRLEAFF.